Below are 32 T cell receptor beta chains sequenced from a single sample in a study of T cells in Graves' hyperthyroidism and ophthalmopathy. Amplified TCR beta CDR3 regions came from RNA transcripts. Initially, a first-round RT-PCR of the TCR CDR3 employed the HTBI primer set. Using its own MiXCR run on the multiplex PCR reads, TCRdb lists one record per CDR3 protein. The sample has hundreds of thousands of distinct CDR3 sequences, approximately 15% seen once. Specimen: blood. These receptors were collected from a woman aged 30 to 39 with Graves' hyperthyroidism that later progressed to Graves' ophthalmopathy.

This clonotype has a count of ten or more. V gene TRBV12-3 or TRBV12-4 combines with J gene TRBJ2-2; 8 bases agree with TRBD1. The ends lost 5 bases at V and 3 bases at J; junction bases unmatched: 5. This CDR3 is built from 15 residues. The CDR3 spells CASSIGQGDTGELFF. In nucleotides, the CDR3 is TGTGCCAGCAGTATAGGACAGGGCGACACCGGGGAGCTGTTTTTT.

This clonotype was counted a few times. The chain links TRBV4-1 to TRBJ1-5; TRBD1 matches at 7 bases. The CDR3 consists of 16 residues. The V segment lost 1 base and the J segment 2 bases; nucleotides outside the gene matches: 5. The germline gives CDR1 MGHRA, CDR2 YSYEKL. The CDR3 DNA sequence: TGCGCCAGCAGCCAAGTAGGGGGCCCTGGCAATCAGCCCCAGCATTTT. This sequence encodes CASSQVGGPGNQPQHF.

This clonotype showed up many times. The chain employs TRBV6-5 and TRBJ1-5, with D unresolved. The germline V gene encodes CDR1 MNHEY and CDR2 SVGAGI. The CDR3 loop spans 13 amino acids. V shed 0 bases and J shed 5 bases, with 5 bases lying between them. The CDR3 DNA reads TGTGCCAGCAGTTACTCGGCTTATCAGCCCCAGCATTTT. Translating it yields CASSYSAYQPQHF.

At least ten counts were recorded for this clonotype. V is TRBV11-2 and J is TRBJ2-3, with D uncertain. This CDR3 contains 15 residues. Germline CDR1 is SGHAT and CDR2 is FQNNGV. Trimming removed 1 base at V and 3 bases at J, with 11 bases between. The CDR3 region has the DNA TGTGCCAGCAGCTTAGTAAACCGCCCGACAGATACGCAGTATTTT. This codes for CASSLVNRPTDTQYF.

The table lists this clonotype with many counts. V is TRBV7-2 and J is TRBJ2-2; unclear D gene. Per the germline V gene, CDR1 is SGHTA and CDR2 is FQGNSA. V was pared by 3 bases and J by 1 base, with 9 bases between. The CDR3 sequence is 15 residues long. CDR3 sequence (DNA): TGTGCCAGCAGCTTCGTAATGGGGAACACCGGGGAGCTGTTTTTT. This gives the protein CASSFVMGNTGELFF. The entire variable domain, with the rest obtained from reference TRBV7-2 and TRBJ2-2, is as follows: GAGVSQSPSNKVTEKGKDVELRCDPISGHTALYWYRQSLGQGLEFLIYFQGNSAPDKSGLPSDRFSAERTGGSVSTLTIQRTQQEDSAVYLCASSFVMGNTGELFFGEGSRLTVL.

This clonotype was detected ten times or more. This chain joins TRBV18 and TRBJ2-5, with 8 bases matching TRBD2. The CDR3 is made up of 14 amino acids. Looked up from germline, CDR1 is KGHSH and CDR2 is LQKENI. Germline trimming cut 2 bases from V and 5 bases from J; bases unmatched to any gene: 4. CDR3 sequence: CASSPIQRGETQYF. The CDR3 DNA reads as TGTGCCAGCTCACCAATCCAGCGGGGGGAGACCCAGTACTTC. The complete variable domain, with remaining parts taken from reference TRBV18 and TRBJ2-5, reads NAGVMQNPRHLVRRRGQEARLRCSPMKGHSHVYWYRQLPEEGLKFMVYLQKENIIDESGMPKERFSAEFPKEGPSILRIQQVVRGDSAAYFCASSPIQRGETQYFGPGTRLLVL.

This chain connects TRBV10-1 to TRBJ2-1, with 7 bases matching TRBD2. After removal of 8 bases from V and 9 bases from J, the junction contained 7 bases not matched to a gene. The germline V gene has CDR1 WNHNN and CDR2 SYGVQD (reference sequence). There are 12 residues in the CDR3. CDR3 in DNA: TGCGCCAGCGGCTGGGGGGGTGGTGAGCAGTTCTTC. It codes for CASGWGGGEQFF.

In its sample, this clonotype was seen once. The chain employs TRBV5-4 and TRBJ2-5; possibly TRBD2 for D (5 bases). Trimming took 0 bases from V and 2 from J, leaving 17 bases between them. There are 17 residues in the CDR3. Germline V CDR1 and CDR2: SGHNT, YYREEE (reference sequence). The CDR3 reads CASSLASGDPIQETQYF. The CDR3 DNA reads TGTGCCAGCAGCTTGGCATCCGGGGATCCAATACAAGAGACCCAGTACTTC.

This clonotype occurred many times. J is TRBJ2-5 and V is TRBV4-3; 9 nucleotides agree with TRBD2. Germline trimming cut 3 bases from V and 5 bases from J; bases unmatched to any gene: 10. The CDR3 length is 16 residues. Germline V CDR1 and CDR2: LGHNA, YSLEER. CDR3 nucleotides: TGCGCCAGCAGCCATCTTATAGCGGGAGATCCGGAGACCCAGTACTTC. It is translated as CASSHLIAGDPETQYF.

This clonotype was picked up many times. The rearrangement uses TRBV11-2 and TRBJ2-7, with a tentative D call TRBD2 (6 bases). The germline V and J ends were trimmed by 1 base and 4 bases, with 17 bases remaining between them. The CDR3 sequence is 16 residues long. The germline V gene has CDR1 SGHAT and CDR2 FQNNGV. CDR3 coding DNA: TGTGCCAGCAGCTTAGTTCTTAGCGGCCCTTTTTACGAGCAGTACTTC. Amino acids: CASSLVLSGPFYEQYF.

This clonotype was seen at least ten times. The chain uses TRBV18 and TRBJ1-1; tentatively, D is TRBD1 (5 bases). Germline lookup yields CDR1 KGHSH and CDR2 LQKENI. V was shortened by 0 bases and J by 1 base, with 12 bases between the two germline ends. The CDR3 spans 16 residues. The CDR3 sequence is CASSPPGTAPNTEAFF. The CDR3 region has the DNA TGTGCCAGCTCACCACCAGGGACGGCCCCGAACACTGAAGCTTTCTTT. Combining the CDR3 with reference TRBV18 and TRBJ1-1 gives the whole variable domain NAGVMQNPRHLVRRRGQEARLRCSPMKGHSHVYWYRQLPEEGLKFMVYLQKENIIDESGMPKERFSAEFPKEGPSILRIQQVVRGDSAAYFCASSPPGTAPNTEAFFGQGTRLTVV.

The chain couples TRBV18 to TRBJ2-1; D is perhaps TRBD1 or TRBD2 (5 bases each). The CDR3 spans 15 residues. The germline CDR1 and CDR2 sequences are KGHSH and LQKENI. V dropped 3 bases and J dropped 5 bases, with 14 bases sitting between them. The chain's CDR3 is CASSPMGLADNEQFF. The CDR3, as DNA: TGTGCCAGCTCACCCATGGGGCTAGCAGACAATGAGCAGTTCTTC.

There are many counts of this clonotype. V and J are TRBV6-1 and TRBJ1-5; no firm D call. CDR1 is MNHNS, CDR2 SASEGT, per germline. The V gene lost 1 base and the J gene lost 1 base, with 5 bases spanning the gap. This CDR3 spans 14 amino acids. CDR3 sequence: CASSEVSSNQPQHF. In DNA, the CDR3 is TGTGCCAGCAGTGAAGTCTCGAGCAATCAGCCCCAGCATTTT.

This clonotype was recorded many times. This sequence joins TRBV2 and TRBJ1-2; 8 bases are a match to TRBD1. Per the germline V gene, CDR1 is SNHLY and CDR2 is FYNNEI. Germline trimming cut 5 bases from V and 8 bases from J; bases unmatched to any gene: 7. The CDR3 sequence is 13 residues long. DNA for the CDR3: TGTGCCAGCAGTCCCGGGACAGGAGACGGCTACACCTTC. Residues: CASSPGTGDGYTF.

This clonotype was counted at least ten times. The chain recombines TRBV6-2 or TRBV6-3 with TRBJ2-7, with 7 bases matching TRBD1. The length of the CDR3 is 16 residues. V lost 4 bases, J lost 3 bases, and 12 bases stayed unmatched. Germline V lookup: CDR1 MNHEY, CDR2 SVGEGT. The CDR3 DNA is TGTGCCAGCAGTTTCGACAGGGTTTTGGGATTCTACGAGCAGTACTTC. It specifies CASSFDRVLGFYEQYF.

As to this clonotype: Relative to the germline gene, one junction end is altered; a read error may explain this. The rearrangement links TRBV20-1 to TRBJ2-5; unclear D gene. Germline CDR1 is DFQATT and CDR2 is SNEGSKA (reference sequence). The CDR3 extends over 11 amino acids. The DNA for the CDR3 is TGCAGTGCTGGTATCCAGGAGATCCAGTACTTC. Protein product: CSAGIQEIQYF.

For this clonotype: It may be a read error: a sequence one base away is much more abundant. The chain joins TRBV19 to TRBJ2-2; 11 positions match TRBD2. The CDR3 covers 19 residues. Trimming took 2 bases from V and 0 from J; bases not matched to a gene: 8. Germline CDR1 reads LNHDA; CDR2 reads SQIVND (reference sequence). The CDR3 sequence is CASSILGLAGGANTGELFF. The CDR3 coding sequence is TGTGCCAGTAGTATACTCGGCCTAGCGGGAGGAGCGAACACCGGGGAGCTGTTTTTT.

This clonotype was counted many times. The CDR3 DNA sequence: TGTGCCAGCAGTGAGGGACTAGCGGGCCTGAGCTCCTACAATGAGCAGTTCTTC. The encoded protein is CASSEGLAGLSSYNEQFF. J is TRBJ2-1 and V is TRBV6-1; 12 bases align to TRBD2. The CDR3 length is 18 residues. V was pared by 3 bases and J by 0 bases, with 6 bases of the junction left unmatched. CDR1 is MNHNS, CDR2 SASEGT, per germline.

This clonotype was found many times. The chain carries TRBV18 and TRBJ2-3; the D gene is possibly TRBD2 (6 bases). The V gene lost 0 bases and the J gene lost 6 bases, with 22 bases spanning the gap. This CDR3 spans 18 amino acids. CDR1 and CDR2 from the germline V gene are KGHSH and LQKENI. CDR3 nucleotides: TGTGCCAGCTCACCACCTTTCGGCCTAGCGCAAACGAGCGATACGCAGTATTTT. Protein: CASSPPFGLAQTSDTQYF.

The chain combines TRBV12-3 or TRBV12-4 with TRBJ2-5; the D gene is possibly TRBD2 (6 bases). The CDR3 is made up of 13 amino acids. Trimming cost V 6 bases and J 4 bases, with 12 bases left between them. The CDR3 region has the DNA TGTGCCAGCAGCACGGGACTCACAGAGACCCAGTACTTC. Its protein is CASSTGLTETQYF.

Many counts were recorded for this clonotype. V and J are TRBV9 and TRBJ2-7; TRBD2 matches 14 bases. J lost 3 bases, V lost 0 bases, and 5 bases had no gene match. Germline-derived CDR1 and CDR2 are SGDLS and YYNGEE. The CDR3 is made up of 17 amino acids. As DNA, the CDR3 is TGTGCCAGCAGCGTAGCGGACGGGACTAGCGGGAGCTACGAGCAGTACTTC. This translates into CASSVADGTSGSYEQYF. Supplemented by reference TRBV9 and TRBJ2-7, the full variable domain reads DSGVTQTPKHLITATGQRVTLRCSPRSGDLSVYWYQQSLDQGLQFLIQYYNGEERAKGNILERFSAQQFPDLHSELNLSSLELGDSALYFCASSVADGTSGSYEQYFGPGTRLTVT.

This clonotype was recorded a few times. This chain links TRBV5-6 with TRBJ1-4, with 7 bases that match TRBD1. This CDR3 comprises 13 residues. Trimming removed 0 bases from V and 7 bases from J; junction bases left unmatched: 0. Germline CDR1 SGHDT, CDR2 YYEEEE. This CDR3 reads CASSLGQGEKLFF. Here the CDR3 DNA reads TGTGCCAGCAGCTTGGGACAGGGTGAAAAACTGTTTTTT.

The chain recombines TRBV4-2 with TRBJ2-1, with 7 bases that match TRBD2. V shed 0 bases, J shed 11 bases, and the junction held 19 bases outside the gene matches. The CDR3 is made up of 18 amino acids. Germline CDR1 LGHNA, CDR2 YNFKEQ. In nucleotides, the CDR3 is TGTGCCAGCAGCCAAGAATCCCTTTGGGTGGCGGGAGATCCCAAGCAGTTCTTC. Its translation is CASSQESLWVAGDPKQFF.

This clonotype was recorded at least ten times. The chain uses TRBV29-1 and TRBJ1-1, with D unresolved. CDR3 length: 12 residues. V dropped 7 bases and J dropped 1 base, with 10 bases sitting between them. Per germline, CDR1 SQVTM and CDR2 ANQGSEA. The CDR3 sequence is CSADDGNTEAFF. CDR3 sequence (DNA): TGCAGCGCCGATGACGGGAACACTGAAGCTTTCTTT.

Remarks on this clonotype: Sequence at one end of the junction differs from germline and may be a read error. V and J are TRBV7-9 and TRBJ2-7; D tentatively fits TRBD1 or TRBD2 (5 bases each). There are 14 residues in the CDR3. CDR1 is SEHNR and CDR2 is FQNEAQ in the germline V gene (reference sequence). DNA for the CDR3: TGTGCCAGCAGCAGTGGGACGGACTCCTACGCGCAGTACTTC. This codes for CASSSGTDSYAQYF.

This clonotype was recorded many times. The rearrangement joins TRBV12-5 to TRBJ2-1; no clear D. The CDR3 covers 11 residues. Germline V gene lookup returns CDR1 LGHNT and CDR2 FRNRAP. V was trimmed by 5 bases and J by 4 bases, leaving 3 bases between them. The CDR3 DNA reads as TGTGCTAGTGGTACGTACAATGAGCAGTTCTTC. Protein: CASGTYNEQFF.

Ten or more counts support this clonotype. The CDR3 DNA sequence: TGTGCCACCTCGGGCATGCCCAAGGACAGTGACTATGGCTACACCTTC. The encoded protein is CATSGMPKDSDYGYTF. V and J are TRBV10-3 and TRBJ1-2; D is perhaps TRBD1 (6 bases). Looked up from germline, CDR1 is ENHRY and CDR2 is SYGVKD. CDR3 length: 16 residues. The ends were cut back, 10 bases at V and 3 bases at J, with 24 bases in the middle.

The chain joins TRBV6-5 to TRBJ2-1, with 10 bases aligning to TRBD1. This CDR3 is built from 14 residues. The V and J ends lost 4 bases and 8 bases, in that order; junction bases with no gene match: 5. CDR1 and CDR2 from the germline V gene are MNHEY and SVGAGI. CDR3 DNA sequence: TGTGCCAGCAGTTCCGGGACAGGGGTGTATGAGCAGTTCTTC. Amino acids: CASSSGTGVYEQFF.

This clonotype showed up many times. The rearrangement uses TRBV5-5 and TRBJ1-1; 7 bases are shared with TRBD1. The junction had 5 bases not matched to a gene; V was cut back by 2 bases and J by 1 base. The CDR3 has 15 amino acids. Germline CDR1 reads SGHKS; CDR2 reads YYEKEE (reference sequence). The CDR3 DNA reads as TGTGCCAGCAGCTTCGGACAGGAGAAGAACACTGAAGCTTTCTTT. This encodes CASSFGQEKNTEAFF.

There are many counts of this clonotype. V gene TRBV19 combines with J gene TRBJ1-2, with 7 bases matching TRBD1. V shed 7 bases, J shed 7 bases, and the junction held 9 bases outside the gene matches. CDR1 and CDR2 (germline): LNHDA, SQIVND (reference sequence). The CDR3 totals 13 residues. DNA for the CDR3: TGTGCCAGTATTCCTAGGGGGCAGGGTGGCTACACCTTC. This translates into CASIPRGQGGYTF.

This clonotype has ten or more counts. The chain links TRBV29-1 to TRBJ1-5, with unresolved D. CDR3 length: 13 residues. Germline V gene sequence: CDR1 SQVTM, CDR2 ANQGSEA. V was shortened by 4 bases and J by 3 bases, with 10 bases between the two germline ends. CDR3 sequence reads: CSVAENTNQPQHF. CDR3 DNA: TGCAGCGTTGCAGAAAATACCAATCAGCCCCAGCATTTT.

The table lists this clonotype with many counts. The CDR3 DNA is TGTGCCAGCAGCTTTCCAAAGGGGTGGAGGAACACAGATACGCAGTATTTT. This sequence encodes CASSFPKGWRNTDTQYF. The rearrangement links TRBV27 to TRBJ2-3; the D gene could be TRBD1 or TRBD2 (5 bases each). The CDR3 is 17 amino acids. Per germline, CDR1 MNHEY and CDR2 SMNVEV (reference sequence). The germline V and J ends were trimmed by 6 bases and 2 bases, with 21 bases remaining between them.